These 28 T cell receptor beta chains were all obtained from the same sample, sequenced in a study of cytomegalovirus exposure and HLA in healthy donors. PCR was performed using 60 Vbeta and 13 Jbeta primers. Some clones are missing from TCRdb's copy, which holds only in-frame ones; the method was immunoSEQ multiplex PCR. In the table there are about 120,000 clones, approximately 82% of which are singletons. What was sequenced was PBMCs. Receptors originate from a man in his late teens or twenties in good health and CMV-seropositive.

The chain carries TRBV11-2 and TRBJ1-4; 9 bases fit TRBD1. The CDR3 is 14 residues long. Germline CDR1 SGHAT, CDR2 FQNNGV. V was pared by 6 bases and J by 6 bases, with 5 bases of the junction left unmatched. CDR3 in DNA: TGTGCCAGCAGTCAGGGACAGGGTTATGAAAAACTGTTTTTT. Protein product: CASSQGQGYEKLFF. The entire variable domain, with the rest obtained from reference TRBV11-2 and TRBJ1-4, is as follows: EAGVAQSPRYKIIEKRQSVAFWCNPISGHATLYWYQQILGQGPKLLIQFQNNGVVDDSQLPKDRFSAERLKGVDSTLKIQPAKLEDSAVYLCASSQGQGYEKLFFGSGTQLSVL.

The chain is built from TRBV13 and TRBJ2-7; D might be TRBD1 (5 bases). The CDR3 has 12 amino acids. Germline assignment: CDR1 PRHDT and CDR2 FYEKMQ (reference sequence). V lost 0 bases and J lost 5, with 5 bases in between. CDR3: CASSLGRDEQYF. In DNA, the CDR3 is TGTGCCAGCAGCTTAGGCAGGGACGAGCAGTACTTC.

The gene calls are TRBV11-3 and TRBJ2-1, with D perhaps matching TRBD1 (6 bases). This CDR3 comprises 14 residues. Per germline, CDR1 SGHNT and CDR2 YENEEA. Trimming took off 10 bases at V and 4 bases at J, with 17 bases between the two ends. CDR3 in DNA: TGTGCCAACCGGACAGTCGGCTCATACAATGAGCAGTTCTTC. It yields the protein CANRTVGSYNEQFF.

In DNA form, the CDR3 reads TGTGCCAGCAGCCCGTCGGCCCTTGTTAAGGAGCAGTACTTC. It translates to CASSPSALVKEQYF. The chain uses TRBV7-2 and TRBJ2-5, with no clear D. Germline-derived CDR1 and CDR2 are SGHTA and FQGNSA. The CDR3 contains 14 residues. V gave up 5 bases and J gave up 11 bases, with 21 bases separating them.

The chain recombines TRBV25-1 with TRBJ2-5; a possible D gene is TRBD2 (5 bases). Germline V gives CDR1 MGHDK, CDR2 SYGVNS. The CDR3 is made up of 14 amino acids. Trimming pared 7 bases from V and 5 bases from J, leaving 17 bases between. The CDR3 coding sequence is TGTGCCAGCACCCCCGGGCTAGCTGGGGAGACCCAGTACTTC. Encoded protein: CASTPGLAGETQYF. The entire variable domain, with the rest obtained from reference TRBV25-1 and TRBJ2-5, is as follows: EADIYQTPRYLVIGTGKKITLECSQTMGHDKMYWYQQDPGMELHLIHYSYGVNSTEKGDLSSESTVSRIRTEHFPLTLESARPSHTSQYLCASTPGLAGETQYFGPGTRLLVL.

The rearrangement uses TRBV4-1 and TRBJ2-7; tentatively, D is TRBD2 (6 bases). With 4 bases removed from V and 3 bases from J, the gap between germline ends came to 16 bases. Germline-derived CDR1 and CDR2 are MGHRA and YSYEKL. The length of the CDR3 is 15 residues. The CDR3 spells CASSRLGGLDYEQYF. The CDR3 nucleotides read TGCGCCAGCAGCCGTCTAGGAGGGTTGGACTACGAGCAGTACTTC.

The sample holds one count of this clone. The rearrangement links TRBV30 to TRBJ1-6; 7 bases map to TRBD1. The germline CDR1 and CDR2 sequences are GTSNPN and SVGIG (reference sequence). J gave up 7 bases and V 2 bases, and 5 bases lay outside the gene matches. CDR3 length equals 14 residues. DNA of the CDR3: TGTGCCTGGAGTAAGGGGGCGAAAAATTCACCCCTCCACTTT. Its translation: CAWSKGAKNSPLHF.

This clone has a single count. The rearrangement uses TRBV11-2 and TRBJ2-7, with a tentative D call TRBD2 (6 bases). V was cut by 4 bases and J by 3 bases, with 10 bases left in between. Germline lookup yields CDR1 SGHAT and CDR2 FQNNGV. This CDR3 spans 13 amino acids. CDR3 DNA sequence: TGTGCCAGCAGCTCGGGAGTGGGCTACGAGCAGTACTTC. Translation: CASSSGVGYEQYF.

In this sample, this clone turned up a few times. This chain links TRBV6-1 with TRBJ1-1; D uncertain. Trimming cost V 4 bases and J 6 bases, with 9 bases left between them. The CDR3 covers 12 residues. Germline values: CDR1 MNHNS, CDR2 SASEGT. The CDR3 DNA reads TGTGCCAGCAGTGTCCCCGGTGCTGAAGCTTTCTTT. It yields the protein CASSVPGAEAFF.

The CDR3 sequence: CASGLLEDTEAFF. The CDR3 region has the DNA TGTGCTAGTGGTTTGTTAGAAGACACTGAAGCTTTCTTT. The gene calls are TRBV12-5 and TRBJ1-1; D remains ambiguous. Trimming removed 2 bases at V and 3 bases at J, with 7 bases between. This CDR3 region has 13 residues. The germline V gene encodes CDR1 LGHNT and CDR2 FRNRAP. The full variable domain, rest sourced from reference TRBV12-5 and TRBJ1-1, is DARVTQTPRHKVTEMGQEVTMRCQPILGHNTVFWYRQTMMQGLELLAYFRNRAPLDDSGMPKDRFSAEMPDATLATLKIQPSEPRDSAVYFCASGLLEDTEAFFGQGTRLTVV.

The chain is built from TRBV7-8 and TRBJ1-4, with 10 bases matching TRBD1. Germline assignment: CDR1 SGHVS and CDR2 FQNEAQ. The CDR3 sequence is 14 residues long. The junction had 6 bases not matched to a gene; V was cut back by 6 bases and J by 8 bases. As DNA, the CDR3 is TGTGCCAGCAGATCCGGGACAGGGGTCGAAAAACTGTTTTTT. This encodes CASRSGTGVEKLFF.

The chain links TRBV5-5 to TRBJ1-1; perhaps TRBD1 as D (6 bases). The V gene lost 4 bases and the J gene lost 4 bases, with 20 bases spanning the gap. The CDR3 is made up of 16 amino acids. Germline CDR1 is SGHKS and CDR2 is YYEKEE (reference sequence). Here the CDR3 reads CASSTIPAGAGTEAFF. DNA for the CDR3: TGTGCCAGCAGCACTATTCCGGCGGGGGCGGGCACTGAAGCTTTCTTT.

The rearrangement joins TRBV27 to TRBJ1-2, with a possible D match to TRBD1 (5 bases). V was shortened by 5 bases and J by 2 bases, with 15 bases between the two germline ends. Germline V CDR1 and CDR2: MNHEY, SMNVEV (reference sequence). The CDR3 extends over 15 amino acids. CDR3 amino acids: CASSPFSGGNYGYTF. The DNA for the CDR3 is TGTGCCAGCAGTCCATTCTCCGGGGGGAACTATGGCTACACCTTC.

The chain is built from TRBV4-1 and TRBJ2-5; 14 positions match TRBD2. Gene TRBJ2-7 matches the end of the DNA better, so the J call may be wrong. This CDR3 has 16 residues. CDR1 is MGHRA, CDR2 YSYEKL, per germline. The CDR3 here is CASSQGLAGAPYEQYF. The CDR3 DNA follows: TGCGCCAGCAGCCAGGGACTAGCGGGGGCACCATACGAGCAGTACTTC.

This clone occurred once. CDR3 DNA sequence: TGCGCCAGCAGCCTCAGACAGGGTCCGCTCCTTTATCAGCCCCAGCATTTT. Protein product: CASSLRQGPLLYQPQHF. V usage is TRBV5-1 and J usage is TRBJ1-5; 7 bases agree with TRBD1. Germline trimming cut 4 bases from V and 5 bases from J; bases unmatched to any gene: 15. Germline V gene lookup returns CDR1 SGHRS and CDR2 YFSETQ. The CDR3 is made up of 17 amino acids.

The chain links TRBV6-6 to TRBJ1-5; 7 bases agree with TRBD1. J was trimmed by 0 bases and V by 6 bases; bases with no gene match: 5. This CDR3 region has 15 residues. Germline V gene lookup returns CDR1 MNHNY and CDR2 SVGAGI (reference sequence). CDR3 residues: CASSLGQNSNQPQHF. In nucleotides, the CDR3 is TGTGCCAGCAGCCTGGGACAGAATAGCAATCAGCCCCAGCATTTT.

This chain links TRBV5-6 with TRBJ2-1; TRBD1 matches at 7 bases. The V gene's germline CDR1 is SGHDT and CDR2 YYEEEE. The junction had 6 bases not matched to a gene; V was cut back by 4 bases and J by 5 bases. The CDR3 covers 14 residues. The CDR3 DNA reads as TGTGCCAGCAGCCAGCCGACAGGGAACAATGAGCAGTTCTTC. Its protein product is CASSQPTGNNEQFF. Full variable domain (missing parts from reference TRBV5-6 and TRBJ2-1): DAGVTQSPTHLIKTRGQQVTLRCSPKSGHDTVSWYQQALGQGPQFIFQYYEEEERQRGNFPDRFSGHQFPNYSSELNVNALLLGDSALYLCASSQPTGNNEQFFGPGTRLTVL.

This chain uses TRBV19 with TRBJ1-1; unclear D gene. The germline V and J ends were trimmed by 5 bases and 5 bases, with 9 bases remaining between them. The CDR3 consists of 12 residues. The germline CDR1 and CDR2 sequences are LNHDA and SQIVND (reference sequence). DNA for the CDR3: TGTGCCAGTAGTCCCAGCGAGACTGAAGCTTTCTTT. This translates into CASSPSETEAFF.

This clone was seen more than once but under ten times. CDR3 in amino acids: CASSYGQIQAYNEQFF. Written as DNA, the CDR3 is TGTGCCAGCAGTTACGGACAGATACAAGCTTACAATGAGCAGTTCTTC. The rearrangement links TRBV6-6 to TRBJ2-1; a possible D gene is TRBD1 (6 bases). This CDR3 is 16 amino acids long. Looked up from germline, CDR1 is MNHNY and CDR2 is SVGAGI (reference sequence). Trimming cost V 2 bases and J 4 bases, with 15 bases left between them.

The chain combines TRBV6-1 with TRBJ2-5; tentative D call: TRBD2 (6 bases). V lost 4 bases, J lost 7 bases, and 16 bases lay in between. Germline lookup yields CDR1 MNHNS and CDR2 SASEGT. The CDR3 loop spans 14 amino acids. The CDR3, as DNA: TGTGCCAGCAGTGCTGCGGGGACCCAGGGGACCCAGTACTTC. Amino acid sequence: CASSAAGTQGTQYF.

This clone was found a few times. This rearrangement joins TRBV13 to TRBJ1-5, with 10 nucleotides matching TRBD1. V lost 1 base to trimming and J lost 4 bases; unmatched junction nucleotides: 7. Germline V gene sequence: CDR1 PRHDT, CDR2 FYEKMQ (reference sequence). The CDR3 covers 17 residues. The CDR3 nucleotides are TGTGCCAGCAGCTTAGCCCCGGGACAGGGGACAAATCAGCCCCAGCATTTT. It translates to CASSLAPGQGTNQPQHF. Complete variable domain (other parts from reference TRBV13 and TRBJ1-5): AAGVIQSPRHLIKEKRETATLKCYPIPRHDTVYWYQQGPGQDPQFLISFYEKMQSDKGSIPDRFSAQQFSDYHSELNMSSLELGDSALYFCASSLAPGQGTNQPQHFGDGTRLSIL.

The chain combines TRBV6-5 with TRBJ2-7; possibly TRBD1 for D (5 bases). Germline CDR1 reads MNHEY; CDR2 reads SVGAGI. The CDR3 is made up of 12 amino acids. The V end was cut by 5 bases, the J end by 6 bases, with 11 bases between. CDR3 sequence reads: CASSPQGGEQYF. As DNA, the CDR3 is TGTGCCAGCAGTCCCCAGGGTGGCGAGCAGTACTTC.

This clone was seen a single time. The CDR3 DNA reads as TGTGCCAGCAGCTGGGCAACTGAGCAGTTCTTC. Amino acids: CASSWATEQFF. The J gene is TRBJ2-1, the V gene TRBV5-4; no definite D call. Per germline, CDR1 SGHNT and CDR2 YYREEE (reference sequence). Deletions cut 3 bases from V and 9 bases from J, with 7 bases between. The CDR3 is 11 amino acids. The full variable domain, in which reference TRBV5-4 and TRBJ2-1 provide the parts outside the CDR3, is ETGVTQSPTHLIKTRGQQVTLRCSSQSGHNTVSWYQQALGQGPQFIFQYYREEENGRGNFPPRFSGLQFPNYSSELNVNALELDDSALYLCASSWATEQFFGPGTRLTVL.

This chain links TRBV5-1 with TRBJ2-7, with 7 bases that match TRBD1. Germline V CDR1 and CDR2: SGHRS, YFSETQ. The CDR3 has 15 residues. V was clipped by 4 bases and J by 2 bases; unmatched bases: 9. The CDR3 DNA sequence: TGCGCCAGCAGCACCACGTGGGACAGTACCTACGAGCAGTACTTC. Translation gives CASSTTWDSTYEQYF.

The genes are TRBV14 and TRBJ2-7; 10 bases align to TRBD1. From germline, CDR1 is SGHDN and CDR2 FVKESK. Unmatched junction bases numbered 10, after V lost 1 base and J lost 4 bases. The CDR3 spans 17 residues. CDR3 bases: TGTGCCAGCAGCCAAGCTGCCTGGGACAGGGGTTATTACGAGCAGTACTTC. The encoded protein is CASSQAAWDRGYYEQYF.

The V call is TRBV27, the J call TRBJ2-3; 12 bases align to TRBD2. This CDR3 has 15 amino acids. After removal of 6 bases from V and 6 bases from J, the junction contained 7 bases not matched to a gene. Per the germline V gene, CDR1 is MNHEY and CDR2 is SMNVEV (reference sequence). The CDR3 loop reads CASRRLAGEDDTQYF. CDR3 bases: TGTGCCAGCAGAAGACTAGCGGGGGAAGATGATACGCAGTATTTT.

The gene calls are TRBV9 and TRBJ2-1; 9 bases are shared with TRBD2. The CDR3 extends over 16 amino acids. CDR1 SGDLS and CDR2 YYNGEE come from the germline V gene. Unmatched junction bases numbered 6, after V lost 2 bases and J lost 3 bases. The CDR3 nucleotides are TGTGCCAGCAGCGTCAGGCTAGCGGGGTTCTACAATGAGCAGTTCTTC. As protein: CASSVRLAGFYNEQFF.

The chain carries TRBV29-1 and TRBJ2-1; 8 bases match TRBD2. J lost 0 bases, V lost 3 bases, and 7 bases had no gene match. Germline lookup yields CDR1 SQVTM and CDR2 ANQGSEA. CDR3 length: 16 amino acids. The CDR3 region is CSVEFGGGFSYNEQFF. CDR3 nucleotide sequence: TGCAGCGTTGAGTTCGGCGGGGGGTTCTCCTACAATGAGCAGTTCTTC.